The 6 T cell receptor beta chains given below trace back to one sample, sequenced in a study of T cell responses to AZD1222 COVID-19 vaccine. The data were produced by immunoSEQ multiplex PCR, yet TCRdb's version contains in-frame clones alone and is incomplete. The table lists around 120,000 clones, roughly 90% of them singletons, with 7.5% to 8% in the top ten. The sample here was peripheral blood, taken on day 0 of AZD1222 vaccination. The source of these receptors is an adult in good health.

CDR3 protein: CASNRPGTGEKLFF. Here the CDR3 DNA reads TGTGCCAGCAATCGTCCCGGGACAGGTGAAAAACTGTTTTTT. This chain connects TRBV28 to TRBJ1-4; 8 bases match TRBD1. The germline V gene has CDR1 MDHEN and CDR2 SYDVKM. The CDR3 loop spans 14 amino acids. V dropped 7 bases and J dropped 7; count of bases not matched to a gene: 8.

The chain uses TRBV5-1 and TRBJ2-7, with 10 bases fitting TRBD2. This CDR3 region has 14 residues. Germline assignment: CDR1 SGHRS and CDR2 YFSETQ. V gave up 5 bases and J gave up 2 bases; unmatched junction bases: 4. The CDR3 DNA reads as TGCGCCAGCAGAGCTGGACTAGCGGCCTACGAGCAGTACTTC. Protein sequence: CASRAGLAAYEQYF.

The chain links TRBV6-5 to TRBJ1-5; TRBD1 matches 8 bases. The CDR3 extends over 13 amino acids. Looked up from germline, CDR1 is MNHEY and CDR2 is SVGAGI. J gave up 5 bases and V 6 bases, and 3 bases lay outside the gene matches. The chain's CDR3 is CASSRGRDQPQHF. For the CDR3, the DNA is TGTGCCAGCAGCAGGGGGCGAGATCAGCCCCAGCATTTT.

V gene TRBV9 combines with J gene TRBJ2-7; TRBD2 might be the D (6 bases). V lost 2 bases, J lost 6 bases, and 15 bases lay in between. From germline, CDR1 is SGDLS and CDR2 YYNGEE. CDR3 length: 14 residues. The CDR3 DNA reads TGTGCCAGCAGCGTGGGACTGGAGGTATCCGAGCAGTACTTC. Its protein is CASSVGLEVSEQYF.

The gene calls are TRBV4-2 and TRBJ1-4; 8 nucleotides align to TRBD1. With 1 base clipped from V and 5 bases from J, the junction kept 3 bases outside the gene matches. In germline, CDR1 is LGHNA, CDR2 YNFKEQ. The CDR3 extends over 15 amino acids. CDR3: CASSQGNRGNEKLFF. Here the CDR3 DNA reads TGTGCCAGCAGCCAAGGGAACAGGGGGAATGAAAAACTGTTTTTT.

V is TRBV7-9 and J is TRBJ2-7; D gene uncertain. Germline assignment: CDR1 SEHNR and CDR2 FQNEAQ (reference sequence). V dropped 3 bases and J dropped 0 bases, with 12 bases sitting between them. CDR3 length equals 15 residues. CDR3 DNA: TGTGCCAGCAGCTTCGCCCAGAGAAGCTCCTACGAGCAGTACTTC. Translation gives CASSFAQRSSYEQYF.